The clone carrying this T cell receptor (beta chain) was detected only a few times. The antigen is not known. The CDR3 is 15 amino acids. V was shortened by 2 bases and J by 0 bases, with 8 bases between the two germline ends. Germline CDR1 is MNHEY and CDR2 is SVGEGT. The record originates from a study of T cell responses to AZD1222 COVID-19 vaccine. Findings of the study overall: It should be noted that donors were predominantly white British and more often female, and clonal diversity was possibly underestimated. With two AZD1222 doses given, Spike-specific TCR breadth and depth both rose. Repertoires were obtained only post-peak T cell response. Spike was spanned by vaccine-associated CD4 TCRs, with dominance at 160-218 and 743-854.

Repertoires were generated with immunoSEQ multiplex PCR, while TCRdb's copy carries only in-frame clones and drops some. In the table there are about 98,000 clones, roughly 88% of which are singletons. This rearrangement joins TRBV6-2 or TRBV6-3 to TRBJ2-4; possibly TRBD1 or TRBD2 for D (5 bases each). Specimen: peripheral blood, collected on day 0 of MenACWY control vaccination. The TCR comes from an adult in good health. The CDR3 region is CASSYGTVAKNIQYF. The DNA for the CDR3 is TGTGCCAGCAGTTACGGGACGGTAGCCAAAAACATTCAGTACTTC.